A single sample gave rise to the 26 T cell receptor beta chains below, sequenced in a study of cytomegalovirus exposure and HLA in healthy donors. The study ran its PCR with 60 Vbeta and 13 Jbeta primers. Measured with immunoSEQ multiplex PCR; TCRdb has only the in-frame clones, and not every one. This table has tens of thousands of clones, about 78% appearing once. Sequences were obtained from PBMCs. These receptors came from a woman between 40 and 50 years old in good health and CMV-seropositive.

V usage is TRBV30 and J usage is TRBJ1-4; D not certain. Germline V gene sequence: CDR1 GTSNPN, CDR2 SVGIG (reference sequence). CDR3 length: 12 amino acids. V was trimmed by 1 base and J by 8 bases, leaving 8 bases between them. The CDR3, as DNA: TGTGCCTGGAGTGCGTCGGGGGAAAAACTGTTTTTT. Amino acid sequence: CAWSASGEKLFF. Filled out from reference TRBV30 and TRBJ1-4, the complete variable domain reads SQTIHQWPATLVQPVGSPLSLECTVEGTSNPNLYWYRQAAGRGLQLLFYSVGIGQISSEVPQNLSASRPQDRQFILSSKKLLLSDSGFYLCAWSASGEKLFFGSGTQLSVL.

The rearrangement links TRBV7-8 to TRBJ2-7, with 8 bases matching TRBD2. Trimming removed 2 bases from V and 2 bases from J; junction bases left unmatched: 5. The CDR3 length is 15 residues. In germline, CDR1 is SGHVS, CDR2 FQNEAQ. The CDR3 loop is CASSLFVSGAYEQYF. CDR3 nucleotides: TGTGCCAGCAGCTTATTCGTTAGCGGGGCCTACGAGCAGTACTTC.

This clone has just a few counts. The chain recombines TRBV14 with TRBJ2-1; the D gene is possibly TRBD1 (6 bases). CDR1 and CDR2 (germline): SGHDN, FVKESK. V lost 4 bases, J lost 15 bases, and 19 bases lay in between. The CDR3 contains 13 residues. CDR3 loop: CASSPRGATEWFF. The CDR3 coding sequence is TGTGCCAGCAGCCCCAGGGGAGCCACTGAGTGGTTCTTC. Combining the CDR3 with reference TRBV14 and TRBJ2-1 gives the whole variable domain EAGVTQFPSHSVIEKGQTVTLRCDPISGHDNLYWYRRVMGKEIKFLLHFVKESKQDESGMPNNRFLAERTGGTYSTLKVQPAELEDSGVYFCASSPRGATEWFFGPGTRLTVL.

The J gene is TRBJ1-5, the V gene TRBV19; 7 nucleotides match TRBD1. Germline values: CDR1 LNHDA, CDR2 SQIVND (reference sequence). Losses at the gene ends were 6 bases for V and 5 bases for J; bases not matched to a gene: 7. The length of the CDR3 is 14 residues. The CDR3: CASREGQRYQPQHF. In DNA, the CDR3 is TGTGCCAGTAGAGAGGGACAGCGATATCAGCCCCAGCATTTT. The whole variable domain, remainder taken from reference TRBV19 and TRBJ1-5, is DGGITQSPKYLFRKEGQNVTLSCEQNLNHDAMYWYRQDPGQGLRLIYYSQIVNDFQKGDIAEGYSVSREKKESFPLTVTSAQKNPTAFYLCASREGQRYQPQHFGDGTRLSIL.

This clone was observed a single time. The chain carries TRBV28 and TRBJ1-1; 7 nucleotides line up with TRBD1. Germline V gene lookup returns CDR1 MDHEN and CDR2 SYDVKM. J gave up 8 bases and V 4 bases, and 1 base lay outside the gene matches. CDR3 length: 11 amino acids. The CDR3: CASSWGQEAFF. The CDR3 DNA sequence: TGTGCCAGCAGTTGGGGACAGGAAGCTTTCTTT.

The chain is built from TRBV7-6 and TRBJ2-3, with D perhaps TRBD2 (6 bases). Trimming cost V 3 bases and J 6 bases, with 16 bases left between them. The germline V gene has CDR1 SGHVS and CDR2 FNYEAQ. This CDR3 is built from 15 residues. The CDR3 here is CASSFRDVEGDTQYF. CDR3 in DNA: TGTGCCAGCAGCTTCCGGGACGTGGAGGGGGATACGCAGTATTTT.

V gene TRBV30 combines with J gene TRBJ1-5; D gene unclear. The CDR3 loop spans 13 amino acids. Trimming stripped 3 bases from V and 6 bases from J, with 12 bases between. Germline CDR1 reads GTSNPN; CDR2 reads SVGIG (reference sequence). CDR3 sequence: CAWSRDQSQPQHF. CDR3 nucleotide sequence: TGTGCCTGGAGCCGGGATCAAAGTCAGCCCCAGCATTTT.

The rearrangement joins TRBV6-5 to TRBJ2-7; the match to TRBD2 covers 10 bases. Germline CDR1 MNHEY, CDR2 SVGAGI. The CDR3 is made up of 15 amino acids. The junction had 5 bases not matched to a gene; V was cut back by 6 bases and J by 0 bases. In DNA, the CDR3 is TGTGCCAGCAGCATCACTAGCGGGGACTCCTACGAGCAGTACTTC. It yields the protein CASSITSGDSYEQYF.

This sequence joins TRBV5-1 and TRBJ1-1; 8 bases agree with TRBD1. The CDR3 covers 16 residues. V lost 3 bases, J lost 4 bases, and 11 bases stayed unmatched. The germline V gene encodes CDR1 SGHRS and CDR2 YFSETQ. CDR3 bases: TGCGCCAGCAGCTCCGGGCAGGGGGCTAGGGGCACTGAAGCTTTCTTT. Amino acids: CASSSGQGARGTEAFF.

This chain connects TRBV6-1 to TRBJ2-3, with 7 bases aligning to TRBD1. CDR3 size: 15 residues. Per the germline V gene, CDR1 is MNHNS and CDR2 is SASEGT. Losses at the gene ends were 6 bases for V and 7 bases for J; bases not matched to a gene: 13. The CDR3 loop reads CASSHGQVSSYTQYF. Written as DNA, the CDR3 is TGTGCCAGCAGCCACGGACAGGTTTCCTCCTATACGCAGTATTTT.

This clone appeared a few times. The junction differs from germline at one of its ends, possibly a read error. The chain has TRBV7-7 and TRBJ2-5; D possibly corresponds to TRBD1 (5 bases). The length of the CDR3 is 15 residues. Looked up from germline, CDR1 is SSHAT and CDR2 is FNYEAQ (reference sequence). The CDR3 sequence: CASSPEDSPRETQYF. The CDR3 bases are TGCGCCAGCAGCCCCGAAGACAGCCCCCGGGAGACCCAGTACTTC.

V usage is TRBV6-1 and J usage is TRBJ1-2; D gene unclear. This CDR3 is built from 15 residues. The ends were cut back, 8 bases at V and 1 base at J, with 17 bases in the middle. The germline CDR1 and CDR2 sequences are MNHNS and SASEGT. CDR3 in amino acids: CASGDRRGYNYGYTF. The CDR3 nucleotides read TGTGCCAGCGGCGACCGGCGGGGATATAACTATGGCTACACCTTC.

CDR3 region: CASSLDSLAGYTDTQYF. DNA of the CDR3: TGTGCCAGCAGCTTAGATTCCCTAGCGGGGTACACAGATACGCAGTATTTT. The genes are TRBV7-2 and TRBJ2-3; 9 bases are a match to TRBD2. V gave up 1 base and J gave up 2 bases; unmatched junction bases: 7. This CDR3 is built from 17 residues. Germline V gives CDR1 SGHTA, CDR2 FQGNSA.

The chain joins TRBV19 to TRBJ2-7; TRBD1 matches 8 bases. The CDR3 spans 15 residues. Per germline, CDR1 LNHDA and CDR2 SQIVND (reference sequence). V dropped 5 bases and J dropped 3; count of bases not matched to a gene: 9. The CDR3 region is CASSQAQGANYEQYF. Written as DNA, the CDR3 is TGTGCCAGTAGTCAAGCGCAGGGGGCGAACTACGAGCAGTACTTC.

This clone was counted only a few times. V gene TRBV6-1 combines with J gene TRBJ1-5, with no clear D. The CDR3 runs 13 residues. Germline CDR1 reads MNHNS; CDR2 reads SASEGT. V lost 7 bases and J 4 bases, leaving 11 bases between the germline ends. The CDR3 reads CASTFDTNQPQHF. CDR3 bases: TGTGCCAGCACTTTCGACACGAATCAGCCCCAGCATTTT.

The chain is built from TRBV6-4 and TRBJ1-5, with D maybe TRBD1 (6 bases). This CDR3 spans 14 amino acids. Trimming took 6 bases from V and 5 from J, leaving 14 bases between them. Per the germline V gene, CDR1 is MRHNA and CDR2 is SNTAGT. The CDR3 spells CASSPSRGDQPQHF. CDR3 DNA: TGTGCCAGCAGCCCGAGCAGGGGCGATCAGCCCCAGCATTTT.

This clone was recorded once. The chain is built from TRBV7-3 and TRBJ2-2; 10 nucleotides agree with TRBD1. The CDR3 length is 15 residues. After removal of 5 bases from V and 6 bases from J, the junction contained 6 bases not matched to a gene. The germline CDR1 and CDR2 sequences are SGHTA and FQGTGA. The CDR3 here is CASSPRTGGAGELFF. CDR3 nucleotides: TGTGCCAGCAGCCCGAGGACAGGGGGAGCCGGGGAGCTGTTTTTT.

This clone has just one count. The chain couples TRBV6-5 to TRBJ1-2; D unresolved. The germline gives CDR1 MNHEY, CDR2 SVGAGI. The CDR3 contains 11 residues. Trimming cost V 4 bases and J 7 bases, with 7 bases left between them. The CDR3 nucleotides are TGTGCCAGCAGTTTTGGCGGTGGCTACACCTTC. Amino acid sequence: CASSFGGGYTF.

The genes are TRBV28 and TRBJ2-1; D is possibly TRBD1 (5 bases). Per the germline V gene, CDR1 is MDHEN and CDR2 is SYDVKM. The CDR3 loop spans 13 amino acids. Deletions cut 4 bases from V and 10 bases from J, with 14 bases between. CDR3 nucleotide sequence: TGTGCCAGCAGTTCTCCAGGGTTCAGGGAGCAGTTCTTC. Encoded protein: CASSSPGFREQFF.

This clone was recorded a few times. The chain recombines TRBV19 with TRBJ1-1; D possibly corresponds to TRBD1 (6 bases). CDR1 LNHDA and CDR2 SQIVND come from the germline V gene (reference sequence). Deletions cut 3 bases from V and 8 bases from J, with 13 bases between. This CDR3 is 13 amino acids long. CDR3 bases: TGTGCCAGTAGTATCGGGGGGACACCGGAAGCTTTCTTT. Its protein is CASSIGGTPEAFF. The variable domain in full, completed from reference TRBV19 and TRBJ1-1, reads DGGITQSPKYLFRKEGQNVTLSCEQNLNHDAMYWYRQDPGQGLRLIYYSQIVNDFQKGDIAEGYSVSREKKESFPLTVTSAQKNPTAFYLCASSIGGTPEAFFGQGTRLTVV.

This chain connects TRBV4-1 to TRBJ2-7, with TRBD2 matching over 7 bases. This CDR3 contains 14 residues. The germline gives CDR1 MGHRA, CDR2 YSYEKL. Trimming at V came to 0 bases and at J to 7 bases, leaving 6 bases not matched to a gene. CDR3 residues: CASSQEASGGEQYF. CDR3 DNA sequence: TGCGCCAGCAGCCAAGAGGCTAGCGGAGGGGAGCAGTACTTC.

V usage is TRBV5-1 and J usage is TRBJ1-1, with D perhaps TRBD1 (5 bases). Germline V CDR1 and CDR2: SGHRS, YFSETQ. Trimming took 4 bases from V and 4 from J, leaving 11 bases between them. The CDR3 is 13 amino acids. This CDR3 reads CASSPPGGTEAFF. CDR3 DNA sequence: TGCGCCAGCAGCCCTCCCGGGGGCACTGAAGCTTTCTTT.

This clone appeared a few times. The chain employs TRBV4-1 and TRBJ2-2, with TRBD2 matching 10 bases. Germline V lookup: CDR1 MGHRA, CDR2 YSYEKL. Trimming removed 1 base from V and 5 bases from J; junction bases left unmatched: 7. The CDR3 loop spans 17 amino acids. CDR3 DNA: TGCGCCAGCAGCCAAGTGTCTCGGACTAGCGGTACCGGGGAGCTGTTTTTT. As protein: CASSQVSRTSGTGELFF.

This chain links TRBV19 with TRBJ2-3; 14 positions agree with TRBD2. V lost 6 bases and J lost 3; bases outside the gene matches: 5. The CDR3 sequence is 16 residues long. Germline CDR1 is LNHDA and CDR2 is SQIVND (reference sequence). CDR3 protein: CASSRLAGGFTDTQYF. The CDR3 nucleotides are TGTGCCAGTAGCCGACTAGCGGGGGGGTTTACAGATACGCAGTATTTT.

This clone has a handful of counts. The gene calls are TRBV6-1 and TRBJ2-6, with D hard to call. Germline V gene lookup returns CDR1 MNHNS and CDR2 SASEGT. Trimming stripped 4 bases from V and 1 base from J, with 11 bases between. This CDR3 has 16 amino acids. Here the CDR3 DNA reads TGTGCCAGCAGTGTGCAGGTCCGTTCTGGGGCCAACGTCCTGACTTTC. It translates to CASSVQVRSGANVLTF.

CDR3 nucleotides: TGTGCCAGCACCGTCCTCCCGGGACAGGGTATTGAGCAGTTCTTC. Protein product: CASTVLPGQGIEQFF. The chain combines TRBV9 with TRBJ2-1, with TRBD1 matching over 9 bases. CDR3 length: 15 residues. J was trimmed by 9 bases and V by 6 bases; bases with no gene match: 13. Germline V gene lookup returns CDR1 SGDLS and CDR2 YYNGEE.